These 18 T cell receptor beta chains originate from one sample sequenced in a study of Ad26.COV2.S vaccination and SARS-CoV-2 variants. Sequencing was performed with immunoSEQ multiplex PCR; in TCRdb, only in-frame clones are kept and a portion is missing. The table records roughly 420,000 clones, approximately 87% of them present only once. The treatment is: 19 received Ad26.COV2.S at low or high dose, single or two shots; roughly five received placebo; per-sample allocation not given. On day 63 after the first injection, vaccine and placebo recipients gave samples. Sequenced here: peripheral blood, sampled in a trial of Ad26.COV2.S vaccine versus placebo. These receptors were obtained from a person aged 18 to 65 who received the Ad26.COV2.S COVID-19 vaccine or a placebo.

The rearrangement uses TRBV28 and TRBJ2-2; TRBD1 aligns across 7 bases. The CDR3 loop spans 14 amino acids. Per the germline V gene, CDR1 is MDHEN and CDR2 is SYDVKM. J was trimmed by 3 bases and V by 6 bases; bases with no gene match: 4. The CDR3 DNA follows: TGTGCCAGCAGACGACAGGGCTACACCGGGGAGCTGTTTTTT. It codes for CASRRQGYTGELFF.

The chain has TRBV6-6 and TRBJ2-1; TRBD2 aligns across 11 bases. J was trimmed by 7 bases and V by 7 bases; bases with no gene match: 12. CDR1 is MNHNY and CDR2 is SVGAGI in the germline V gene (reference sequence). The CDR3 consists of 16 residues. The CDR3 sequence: CASTPASGGPSNEQFF. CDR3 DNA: TGTGCCAGCACTCCCGCTAGCGGGGGGCCCTCGAATGAGCAGTTCTTC.

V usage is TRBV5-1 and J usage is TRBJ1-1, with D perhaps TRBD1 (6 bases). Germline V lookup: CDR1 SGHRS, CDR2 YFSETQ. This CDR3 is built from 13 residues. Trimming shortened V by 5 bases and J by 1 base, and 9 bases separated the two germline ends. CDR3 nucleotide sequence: TGCGCCAGCAGGACAGGAGCGAACACTGAAGCTTTCTTT. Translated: CASRTGANTEAFF.

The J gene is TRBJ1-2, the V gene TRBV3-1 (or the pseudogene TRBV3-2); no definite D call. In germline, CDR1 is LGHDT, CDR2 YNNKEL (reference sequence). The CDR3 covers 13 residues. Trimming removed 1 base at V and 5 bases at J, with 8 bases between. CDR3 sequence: CASSQGSEYGYTF. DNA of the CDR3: TGTGCCAGCAGCCAAGGTAGCGAATATGGCTACACCTTC.

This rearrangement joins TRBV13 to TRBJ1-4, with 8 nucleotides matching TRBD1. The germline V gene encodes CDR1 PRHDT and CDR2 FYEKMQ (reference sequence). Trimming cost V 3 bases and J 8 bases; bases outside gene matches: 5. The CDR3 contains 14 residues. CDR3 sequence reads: CASSFGQGGEKLFF. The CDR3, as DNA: TGTGCCAGCAGCTTCGGACAGGGCGGGGAAAAACTGTTTTTT.

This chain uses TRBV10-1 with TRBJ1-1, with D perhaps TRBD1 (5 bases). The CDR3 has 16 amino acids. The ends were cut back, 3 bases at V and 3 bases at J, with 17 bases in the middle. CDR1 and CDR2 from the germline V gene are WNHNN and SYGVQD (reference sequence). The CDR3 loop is CASSDSNRAGDTEAFF. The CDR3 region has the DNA TGCGCCAGCAGTGATTCGAATAGGGCGGGGGACACTGAAGCTTTCTTT.

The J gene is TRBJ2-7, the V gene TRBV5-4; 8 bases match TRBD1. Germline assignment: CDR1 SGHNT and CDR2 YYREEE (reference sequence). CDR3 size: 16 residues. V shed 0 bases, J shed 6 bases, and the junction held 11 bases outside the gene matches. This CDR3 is CASSLAVGQGLGEQYF. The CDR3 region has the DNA TGTGCCAGCAGCTTGGCTGTTGGACAGGGTCTCGGCGAGCAGTACTTC.

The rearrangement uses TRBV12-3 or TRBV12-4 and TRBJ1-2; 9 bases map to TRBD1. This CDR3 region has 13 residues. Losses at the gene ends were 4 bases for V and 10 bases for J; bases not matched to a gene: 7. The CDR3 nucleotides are TGTGCCAGCAGTTACGGGACAGGGAAACTCTACACCTTC. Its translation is CASSYGTGKLYTF.

CDR3 region: CATSRTWTGGDLNTEAFF. The CDR3 nucleotides read TGTGCCACCAGCAGAACCTGGACAGGGGGCGATCTGAACACTGAAGCTTTCTTT. V and J are TRBV15 and TRBJ1-1; TRBD1 matches 11 bases. The trim removed 2 bases at V and 0 bases at J, leaving 8 bases unmatched. The CDR3 spans 18 residues. Germline V gene data show CDR1 as LNHNV and CDR2 as YYDKDF (reference sequence).

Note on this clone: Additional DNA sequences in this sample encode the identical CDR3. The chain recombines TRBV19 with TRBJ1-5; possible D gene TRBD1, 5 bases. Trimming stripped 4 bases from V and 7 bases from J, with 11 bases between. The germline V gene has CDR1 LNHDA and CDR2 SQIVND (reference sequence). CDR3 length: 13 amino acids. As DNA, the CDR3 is TGTGCCAGTAGTACGGGACGGGACCAGCCCCAGCATTTT. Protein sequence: CASSTGRDQPQHF.

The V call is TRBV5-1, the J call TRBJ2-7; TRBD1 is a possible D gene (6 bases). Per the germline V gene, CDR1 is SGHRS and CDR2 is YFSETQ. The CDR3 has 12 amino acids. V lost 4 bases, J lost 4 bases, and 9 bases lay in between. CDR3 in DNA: TGCGCCAGCAGCATCGGACAGTACGAGCAGTACTTC. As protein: CASSIGQYEQYF.

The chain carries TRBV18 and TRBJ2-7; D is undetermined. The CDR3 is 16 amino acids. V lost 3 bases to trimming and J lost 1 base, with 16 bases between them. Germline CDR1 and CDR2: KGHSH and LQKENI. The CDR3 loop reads CASSPNTRFVSYEQYF. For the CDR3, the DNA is TGTGCCAGCTCACCTAACACACGGTTCGTATCCTACGAGCAGTACTTC.

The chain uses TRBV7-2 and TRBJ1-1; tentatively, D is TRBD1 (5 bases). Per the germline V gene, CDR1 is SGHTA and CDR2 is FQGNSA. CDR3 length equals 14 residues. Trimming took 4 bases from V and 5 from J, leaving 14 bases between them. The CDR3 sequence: CASSSARVRTEAFF. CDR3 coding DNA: TGTGCCAGCAGCTCGGCCAGGGTACGGACTGAAGCTTTCTTT.

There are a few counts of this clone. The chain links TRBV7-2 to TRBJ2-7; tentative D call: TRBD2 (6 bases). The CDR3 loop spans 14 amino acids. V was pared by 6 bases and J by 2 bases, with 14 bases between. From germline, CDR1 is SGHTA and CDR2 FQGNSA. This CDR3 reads CASSTAGGPYEQYF. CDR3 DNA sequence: TGTGCCAGCAGTACGGCCGGGGGACCCTACGAGCAGTACTTC.

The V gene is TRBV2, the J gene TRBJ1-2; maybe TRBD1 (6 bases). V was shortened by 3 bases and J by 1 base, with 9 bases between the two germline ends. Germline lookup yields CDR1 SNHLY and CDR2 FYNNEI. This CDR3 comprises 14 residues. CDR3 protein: CASSDRTDNYGYTF. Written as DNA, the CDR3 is TGTGCCAGCAGTGACCGGACAGATAACTATGGCTACACCTTC.

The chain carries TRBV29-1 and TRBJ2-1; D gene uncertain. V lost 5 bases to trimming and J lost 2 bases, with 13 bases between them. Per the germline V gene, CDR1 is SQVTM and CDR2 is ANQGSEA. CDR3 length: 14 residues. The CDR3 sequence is CSVSAAVTYNEQFF. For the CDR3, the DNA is TGCAGCGTTAGCGCGGCAGTTACCTACAATGAGCAGTTCTTC.

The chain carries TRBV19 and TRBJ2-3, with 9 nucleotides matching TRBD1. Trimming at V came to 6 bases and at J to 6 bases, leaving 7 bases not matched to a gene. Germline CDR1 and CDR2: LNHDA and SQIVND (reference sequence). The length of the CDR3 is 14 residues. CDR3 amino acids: CASRTGGALDTQYF. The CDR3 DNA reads TGTGCCAGTAGGACAGGGGGGGCGTTGGATACGCAGTATTTT.

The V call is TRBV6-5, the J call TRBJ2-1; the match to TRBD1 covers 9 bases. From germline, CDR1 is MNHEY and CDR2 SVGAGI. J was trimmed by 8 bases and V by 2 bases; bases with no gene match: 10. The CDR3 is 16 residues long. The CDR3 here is CASSYHGQGKSHEQFF. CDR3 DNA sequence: TGTGCCAGCAGTTACCACGGACAGGGGAAATCGCATGAGCAGTTCTTC.